The sequence of this TCR beta chain was determined in a study of T cell responses to AZD1222 COVID-19 vaccine. Measured with immunoSEQ multiplex PCR; TCRdb has only the in-frame clones, and not every one. Altogether about 97,000 clones are present, approximately 91% being singletons, with the ten largest covering less than 3%. This clone was seen a few times. The length of the CDR3 is 14 residues. The germline V gene encodes CDR1 SGHVS and CDR2 FQNEAQ. Trimming took off 2 bases at V and 4 bases at J, with 11 bases between the two ends. The chain is built from TRBV7-8 and TRBJ2-5; no clear D gene. This specimen consisted of peripheral blood, obtained on day 0 of AZD1222 vaccination. This clonotype was sampled from an adult in good health. Here the CDR3 reads CASSLKRRGETQYF. The CDR3 DNA follows: TGTGCCAGCAGCTTAAAACGACGTGGAGAGACCCAGTACTTC. Variable domain in full (rest from reference TRBV7-8 and TRBJ2-5): GAGVSQSPRYKVAKRGQDVALRCDPISGHVSLFWYQQALGQGPEFLTYFQNEAQLDKSGLPSDRFFAERPEGSVSTLKIQRTQQEDSAVYLCASSLKRRGETQYFGPGTRLLVL.